This T cell receptor beta chain was sequenced for a study of shared clonotypes between healthy human individuals. The CDR3 runs 15 residues. Germline CDR1 reads MNHEY; CDR2 reads SVGAGI. The J segment lost 9 bases and the V segment lost 5 bases, leaving 8 bases of the junction unmatched. For each subset, genomic DNA was distributed in equal portions over several immunoSEQ plates. In the sorted-subset replicate PCRs, 200 ng DNA, around 30,000 T cell genomes, was used. Libraries were prepared by immunoSEQ multiplex PCR; TCRdb keeps only in-frame clonotypes and omits some of them. The table shows 600,000 to 750,000 clones, with around 70% occurring only once.

The sequence came from a young woman in good health. The chain has TRBV6-5 and TRBJ2-1, with 12 bases aligning to TRBD2. The sequencing input was memory CD4+ T cells sorted from blood. The subset was: CD45RA-negative fraction. CDR3 DNA sequence: TGTGCCAGCAGTACCGGACTAGCGGGACGGTCTGAGCAGTTCTTC. Its translation: CASSTGLAGRSEQFF.